A single sample is the source of the 12 T cell receptor beta chains below, sequenced in a study of response to subunit inactivated influenza vaccine. TCRdb reprocessed the RT-PCR reads with MiXCR, giving one entry per CDR3 protein. The sample yields 500,000 to 600,000 distinct CDR3 sequences, approximately 10% seen once. The sample was also linked to a second study, of T cells expressing NK-cell markers. That source reports: TCR beta cDNA was generated via 5'RACE template switching incorporating UMIs.

Source: PBMCs from blood, taken on the day of vaccination. The receptor set was obtained from a man aged 45-65 years who received an inactivated influenza vaccine.

The J gene is TRBJ2-7, the V gene TRBV12-3 or TRBV12-4; a possible D gene is TRBD2 (6 bases). V dropped 5 bases and J dropped 2 bases, with 16 bases sitting between them. This CDR3 has 15 amino acids. CDR3 residues: CASSAGLPGAYEQYF. CDR3 nucleotides: TGTGCCAGCAGTGCGGGACTCCCGGGGGCCTACGAGCAGTACTTC.

Only a few counts were recorded for this clonotype. The chain recombines TRBV7-9 with TRBJ2-3; 7 positions match TRBD2. This CDR3 has 16 residues. V was clipped by 5 bases and J by 0 bases; unmatched bases: 8. Per germline, CDR1 SEHNR and CDR2 FQNEAQ (reference sequence). Written as DNA, the CDR3 is TGTGCCAGCAGCCAGGTTATAGCGGGTAGCACAGATACGCAGTATTTT. Translated, it gives CASSQVIAGSTDTQYF.

The V call is TRBV28, the J call TRBJ2-3, with unresolved D. CDR1 is MDHEN and CDR2 is SYDVKM in the germline V gene. V was cut by 7 bases and J by 1 base, with 15 bases left in between. The length of the CDR3 is 15 residues. As DNA, the CDR3 is TGTGCCAGCACAAAACGTTTTTTTGGCACAGATACGCAGTATTTT. This gives the protein CASTKRFFGTDTQYF.

The chain uses TRBV5-1 and TRBJ2-5; 7 nucleotides agree with TRBD1. V lost 7 bases and J lost 7; bases outside the gene matches: 10. Per germline, CDR1 SGHRS and CDR2 YFSETQ. There are 13 residues in the CDR3. CDR3 nucleotide sequence: TGCGCCAGCTTCGGACAGGCAAAAGTGACCCAGTACTTC. Its protein product is CASFGQAKVTQYF.

This clonotype was counted ten times or more. The chain combines TRBV6-2 or TRBV6-3 with TRBJ2-5; D is ambiguous. V gave up 3 bases and J gave up 3 bases, with 5 bases separating them. Germline CDR1 reads MNHEY; CDR2 reads SVGEGT. CDR3 length: 12 amino acids. CDR3 in DNA: TGTGCCAGCAGTTATTCTGAAGAGACCCAGTACTTC. This sequence encodes CASSYSEETQYF.

This clonotype was recorded many times. V is TRBV5-1 and J is TRBJ1-1, with D possibly being TRBD1 (6 bases). Germline V gives CDR1 SGHRS, CDR2 YFSETQ. The CDR3 is 14 amino acids. The V end lost 5 bases, the J end lost 1 base, and 12 bases lay between the germline ends. CDR3 in amino acids: CASRYQDRNTEAFF. The CDR3 DNA follows: TGCGCCAGCAGATACCAGGACAGGAACACTGAAGCTTTCTTT.

The sample holds a few counts of this clonotype. This chain links TRBV5-1 with TRBJ2-5, with a tentative D call TRBD1 (5 bases). The V and J ends lost 3 bases and 5 bases respectively, with 14 bases between them. The CDR3 has 14 residues. Germline V gene sequence: CDR1 SGHRS, CDR2 YFSETQ. The CDR3 region has the DNA TGCGCCAGCAGCTCCGCAGGGCGCCGGGAGACCCAGTACTTC. Protein: CASSSAGRRETQYF.

The CDR3 region is CASTRLEQETQYF. In DNA form, the CDR3 reads TGTGCCAGCACCCGACTAGAGCAAGAGACCCAGTACTTC. The chain couples TRBV3-1 to TRBJ2-5; perhaps TRBD2 as D (6 bases). Germline V gene data show CDR1 as LGHDT and CDR2 as YNNKEL (reference sequence). Trimming removed 7 bases from V and 2 bases from J, with 11 bases in between. This CDR3 has 13 amino acids.

This clonotype occurred a few times. This chain uses TRBV18 with TRBJ2-6; D call uncertain. V was shortened by 3 bases and J by 0 bases, with 6 bases between the two germline ends. CDR3 length: 15 amino acids. Looked up from germline, CDR1 is KGHSH and CDR2 is LQKENI. CDR3 protein: CASSPPHSGANVLTF. The CDR3 DNA sequence: TGTGCCAGCTCACCCCCTCACTCTGGGGCCAACGTCCTGACTTTC. The full variable domain, in which reference TRBV18 and TRBJ2-6 provide the parts outside the CDR3, is NAGVMQNPRHLVRRRGQEARLRCSPMKGHSHVYWYRQLPEEGLKFMVYLQKENIIDESGMPKERFSAEFPKEGPSILRIQQVVRGDSAAYFCASSPPHSGANVLTFGAGSRLTVL.

In DNA form, the CDR3 reads TGTGCCATCGGCCCCGACGGCCCCTGCGAGCAGTACTTC. Translated: CAIGPDGPCEQYF. This rearrangement joins TRBV4-2 to TRBJ2-7; D unresolved. Germline values: CDR1 LGHNA, CDR2 YNFKEQ. The CDR3 runs to 13 residues. V lost 10 bases and J 6 bases, leaving 19 bases between the germline ends.

Many counts were recorded for this clonotype. This rearrangement joins TRBV3-1 to TRBJ2-1; unclear D gene. The V gene's germline CDR1 is LGHDT and CDR2 YNNKEL (reference sequence). The CDR3 contains 16 residues. Trimming pared 0 bases from V and 0 bases from J, leaving 9 bases between. The CDR3 DNA follows: TGTGCCAGCAGCCAAGATTTCCCTAGCTCCTACAATGAGCAGTTCTTC. Residues: CASSQDFPSSYNEQFF.

This clonotype was recorded many times. The chain combines TRBV5-1 with TRBJ2-7, with 7 bases fitting TRBD1. With 3 bases clipped from V and 3 bases from J, the junction kept 9 bases outside the gene matches. Germline V CDR1 and CDR2: SGHRS, YFSETQ. The CDR3 has 15 residues. The CDR3 DNA is TGCGCCAGCAGCTACACCGGGACAGCTGTCTACGAGCAGTACTTC. Protein product: CASSYTGTAVYEQYF.